This TCR beta chain was recovered during a study of blood T cell repertoires in COVID-19. Whole-study context: PBMCs, B-cell-depleted T cells, or T cells were the source of the cDNA or gDNA that made up the material.

This CDR3 spans 15 amino acids. From germline, CDR1 is DFQATT and CDR2 SNEGSKA (reference sequence). The V gene end was trimmed by 3 bases and the J gene end by 1 base; junction bases not matched to a gene: 6. Repertoires were generated with immunoSEQ multiplex PCR, while TCRdb's copy carries only in-frame clones and drops some. Among some 130,000 clones listed, approximately 90% were seen once. The origin of this receptor is a man aged 45-65 years with acute or convalescent COVID-19. Sequenced input: peripheral blood. This chain uses TRBV20-1 with TRBJ2-4, with TRBD1 identical over 7 bases. CDR3 region: CSASLRDSAKNIQYF. In DNA, the CDR3 is TGCAGTGCTAGTCTCCGGGACAGCGCCAAAAACATTCAGTACTTC.